This is a list of T cell receptor beta chains from one sample in a study of immune characteristics of hereditary and idiopathic chronic pancreatitis. Repertoires were generated with immunoSEQ multiplex PCR, while TCRdb's copy carries only in-frame clones and drops some. The table has over a thousand clones, 55% to 75% seen once. The sample was pancreas tissue with hereditary chronic pancreatitis. These receptors were taken from a human donor with chronic pancreatitis. CDR3s include the opening cysteine and the closing phenylalanine or tryptophan. Each record gives: J gene, clone size, V gene, D gene, CDR3 DNA, CDR3 protein. The D gene is left open where the match is weak. The size entry is marked missing in some rows and otherwise reads once, few, many or a size class.

J: TRBJ2-3
size: -
V: TRBV18
D: TRBD1
DNA: TGTGCCAGCTCACCCGGGACCGGGACAGGGACCGGAGATACGCAGTATTTT
CDR3: CASSPGTGTGTGDTQYF

J: TRBJ1-5
size: few
V: TRBV5-6
D: TRBD1
DNA: TGTGCCAGCAGCTTGAGGACAGGGGGACTCAATCAGCCCCAGCATTTT
CDR3: CASSLRTGGLNQPQHF

J: TRBJ2-3
size: -
V: TRBV19
D: TRBD2
DNA: TGTGCCAGTAGTCTAGCGGGAGATGCGGATACGCAGTATTTT
CDR3: CASSLAGDADTQYF

J: TRBJ2-1
size: few
V: TRBV5-4
D: TRBD2
DNA: TGTGCCGCCGGGGGGGCGAACTACAATGAGCAGTTCTTC
CDR3: CAAGGANYNEQFF

J: TRBJ1-2
size: -
V: TRBV5-1
D: -
DNA: TGCGCCAGCAGCTTGGGAAGGGCAGAGGGCTACACCTTC
CDR3: CASSLGRAEGYTF

J: TRBJ1-1
size: -
V: TRBV11-1
D: -
DNA: TGTGCCAGCAGCTTAAGGTACAGGAACACTGAAGCTTTCTTT
CDR3: CASSLRYRNTEAFF

J: TRBJ2-7
size: -
V: TRBV30
D: -
DNA: TGTGCCTGGAGTGGTGCCTACGAGCAGTACTTC
CDR3: CAWSGAYEQYF

J: TRBJ1-1
size: -
V: TRBV27
D: -
DNA: TGTGCCAGCAGTTTACGCGAAGGACCGGTAGGTGAAGCTTTCTTT
CDR3: CASSLREGPVGEAFF

J: TRBJ1-2
size: -
V: TRBV6-6
D: -
DNA: TGTGCCGAAAGAGAGCTTAACTATGGCTACACCTTC
CDR3: CAERELNYGYTF

J: TRBJ2-1
size: few
V: TRBV5-6
D: TRBD2
DNA: TGTGCCAGCAGCTTTAGGAATAGAGTAGCGGGGGGATACAATGAGCAGTTCTTC
CDR3: CASSFRNRVAGGYNEQFF

J: TRBJ2-3
size: -
V: TRBV18
D: -
DNA: TGTGCCAGCTCACCTCGGGGGCTTAGGGGGACGCAGTATTTT
CDR3: CASSPRGLRGTQYF

J: TRBJ1-2
size: -
V: TRBV6-6
D: -
DNA: TGTGCCACCGTCAATAACTATGGCTACACCTTC
CDR3: CATVNNYGYTF

J: TRBJ1-4
size: -
V: TRBV9
D: TRBD1
DNA: TGTGCCAGCAGCGAAGGGACAGGGACCGCAACTAATGAAAAACTGTTTTTT
CDR3: CASSEGTGTATNEKLFF

J: TRBJ2-3
size: -
V: TRBV10-3
D: TRBD1
DNA: TGTGCCATCTTTACAGGGGGCACAGATACGCAGTATTTT
CDR3: CAIFTGGTDTQYF

J: TRBJ2-3
size: -
V: TRBV9
D: -
DNA: TGTGCCAGCAGCGTACGGGATTTTTCCCAAAGATTCACAGATACGCAGTATTTT
CDR3: CASSVRDFSQRFTDTQYF

J: TRBJ2-1
size: -
V: TRBV14
D: TRBD2
DNA: TGTGCCAGCAGCCAAGAGACTAGCGGGATATACTACAATGAGCAGTTCTTC
CDR3: CASSQETSGIYYNEQFF

J: TRBJ1-6
size: -
V: TRBV28
D: -
DNA: TGTGCCAGCAGTTCCCCGCAGGGGTATTATTCACCCCTCCACTTT
CDR3: CASSSPQGYYSPLHF

J: TRBJ1-1
size: -
V: TRBV28
D: -
DNA: TGTGCCAGCAGCAGGGACGATAGGGTAGCTTTCTTT
CDR3: CASSRDDRVAFF

J: TRBJ1-3
size: -
V: TRBV28
D: -
DNA: TGTGCCAGCAGGCCTGGACTGAAATCTGGAAACACCATATATTTT
CDR3: CASRPGLKSGNTIYF

J: TRBJ2-1
size: -
V: TRBV4-2
D: TRBD2
DNA: TGTGCCAGCAGCCAAGGAGCGGGAGGGTCTTACAATGAGCAGTTCTTC
CDR3: CASSQGAGGSYNEQFF

J: TRBJ2-6
size: -
V: TRBV15
D: TRBD2
DNA: TGTGCCACCAGCCAGGGAGCGGGGACTGGGGCCAACGTCCTGACTTTC
CDR3: CATSQGAGTGANVLTF

J: TRBJ2-1
size: -
V: TRBV18
D: TRBD1
DNA: TGTGCCAGCTCACTTAGACAGGGGTCCTACAATGAGCAGTTCTTC
CDR3: CASSLRQGSYNEQFF

J: TRBJ2-3
size: -
V: TRBV10-1
D: -
DNA: TGCGCCAGCAGTGGGGTTGGGGAAACAGATACGCAGTATTTT
CDR3: CASSGVGETDTQYF

J: TRBJ2-7
size: -
V: TRBV10-1
D: -
DNA: TGCGCCAGCAGTGAGTCCCCGGCAGGGGAGCAGTACTTC
CDR3: CASSESPAGEQYF

J: TRBJ2-7
size: once
V: TRBV6-2/TRBV6-3
D: -
DNA: TGTGCCAGCAGCCTCCGGTTAGGGACCTACGAGCAGTACTTC
CDR3: CASSLRLGTYEQYF

J: TRBJ1-5
size: -
V: TRBV7-2
D: -
DNA: TGTGCCAGCAGCTTAGGGTCGGACATAGGGGGTTTCAATCAGCCCCAGCATTTT
CDR3: CASSLGSDIGGFNQPQHF

J: TRBJ1-2
size: -
V: TRBV2
D: -
DNA: TGTGCCAGCGACAAACGGAGCTATGGCTACACCTTC
CDR3: CASDKRSYGYTF

J: TRBJ1-2
size: -
V: TRBV7-8
D: -
DNA: TGTGCCAGCAGCGCCCAGGGCACAGGGCGCTGGGGCTACACCTTC
CDR3: CASSAQGTGRWGYTF

J: TRBJ1-5
size: -
V: TRBV11-3
D: TRBD1
DNA: TGTGCCAGCAGCCCGACAGGGGGGAGGAATCAGCCCCAGCATTTT
CDR3: CASSPTGGRNQPQHF